Below are 29 T cell receptor beta chains sequenced from a single sample in a study of T cells in Graves' hyperthyroidism and ophthalmopathy. TCR beta CDR3 region amplification was performed from RNA transcripts. Researchers ran a first-round RT-PCR on the TCR CDR3 using the HTBI primer set. TCRdb redid the calling of the multiplex PCR reads with MiXCR, one entry per CDR3 protein. The data show under 350,000 distinct CDR3 sequences, roughly 23% seen once. The sample comprised blood. The receptor set was obtained from a woman aged 50 to 60 with Graves' hyperthyroidism.

This clonotype was counted at least ten times. The chain recombines TRBV3-1 with TRBJ1-1; possibly TRBD1 for D (5 bases). Per the germline V gene, CDR1 is LGHDT and CDR2 is YNNKEL (reference sequence). The V end lost 5 bases, the J end lost 1 base, and 8 bases lay between the germline ends. The CDR3 is made up of 13 amino acids. CDR3: CASSARENTEAFF. The CDR3 DNA reads TGTGCCAGCAGCGCCAGGGAGAACACTGAAGCTTTCTTT.

This clonotype has a handful of counts. The V and J genes are TRBV5-8 and TRBJ1-6; D not certain. In germline, CDR1 is SGHTS, CDR2 YDEGEE. The CDR3 is 15 amino acids. V was pared by 4 bases and J by 7 bases, with 15 bases between. CDR3 sequence (DNA): TGTGCCAGCAGCCCCCTATGGACGGGGAATTCACCCCTCCACTTT. Its protein product is CASSPLWTGNSPLHF.

This clonotype was seen only a few times. The chain couples TRBV11-2 to TRBJ2-3, with D tentatively TRBD2 (5 bases). Trimming took off 6 bases at V and 3 bases at J, with 7 bases between the two ends. This CDR3 spans 12 amino acids. In germline, CDR1 is SGHAT, CDR2 FQNNGV. As DNA, the CDR3 is TGTGCCAGCAGGAGAGGGACAGATACGCAGTATTTT. Translating gives CASRRGTDTQYF.

This clonotype has a handful of counts. The chain's CDR3 is CASSRTGPNSPLHF. For the CDR3, the DNA is TGTGCCAGCAGCCGGACAGGCCCTAATTCACCCCTCCACTTT. V gene TRBV13 combines with J gene TRBJ1-6; 7 bases agree with TRBD1. The germline V gene has CDR1 PRHDT and CDR2 FYEKMQ (reference sequence). The CDR3 extends over 14 amino acids. With 5 bases clipped from V and 6 bases from J, the junction kept 4 bases outside the gene matches.

This clonotype was seen ten or more times. The chain has TRBV20-1 and TRBJ2-5; 7 bases match TRBD1. Germline trimming cut 4 bases from V and 7 bases from J; bases unmatched to any gene: 18. The CDR3 runs 16 residues. CDR1 is DFQATT, CDR2 SNEGSKA, per germline (reference sequence). The CDR3 is CSATSPGRQGPGTQYF. In nucleotides, the CDR3 is TGCAGTGCTACTTCCCCAGGGAGACAGGGTCCGGGGACCCAGTACTTC.

This clonotype was counted many times. This chain joins TRBV5-1 and TRBJ1-2; 7 bases align to TRBD1. This CDR3 spans 16 amino acids. V lost 2 bases and J lost 6; bases outside the gene matches: 13. CDR1 is SGHRS, CDR2 YFSETQ, per germline. The CDR3, as DNA: TGCGCCAGCAGCTTCACCAAAATGGCGACAGGGCATGGCTACACCTTC. This translates into CASSFTKMATGHGYTF.

This clonotype has at least ten counts. The rearrangement uses TRBV7-6 and TRBJ2-1; maybe TRBD1 (5 bases). Trimming removed 10 bases at V and 8 bases at J, with 18 bases between. The CDR3 is 13 amino acids. The V gene's germline CDR1 is SGHVS and CDR2 FNYEAQ. CDR3 in DNA: TGTGCCATTTCAACAGGCCCTTTGGATGAGCAGTTCTTC. This codes for CAISTGPLDEQFF.

This clonotype has only a few counts. The chain links TRBV15 to TRBJ2-1; D might be TRBD1 (7 bases). Looked up from germline, CDR1 is LNHNV and CDR2 is YYDKDF (reference sequence). The CDR3 runs to 14 residues. V lost 2 bases and J lost 10, with 15 bases in between. The CDR3 nucleotides are TGTGCCACCAGCAGACTTACAGGGGCGGGAGAGCAGTTCTTC. This codes for CATSRLTGAGEQFF.

In this sample, this clonotype turned up many times. This sequence joins TRBV29-1 and TRBJ2-3; possible D gene TRBD2, 5 bases. CDR3 size: 12 residues. Germline-derived CDR1 and CDR2 are SQVTM and ANQGSEA. The V and J ends lost 8 bases and 5 bases respectively, with 14 bases between them. The CDR3 DNA reads TGCAGCTTTCCCGGCGGAGGAGATACGCAGTATTTT. The encoded protein is CSFPGGGDTQYF.

This clonotype occurred many times. The chain couples TRBV6-2 or TRBV6-3 to TRBJ2-1, with D uncertain. Trimming pared 9 bases from V and 1 base from J, leaving 10 bases between. CDR3 length: 13 residues. Germline CDR1 reads MNHEY; CDR2 reads SVGEGT. The CDR3 loop reads CARCHRSYNEQFF. DNA for the CDR3: TGTGCCAGATGTCACCGTTCCTACAATGAGCAGTTCTTC.

This clonotype came up once. This chain links TRBV6-5 with TRBJ2-1, with TRBD2 matching over 8 bases. Germline CDR1 reads MNHEY; CDR2 reads SVGAGI. The CDR3 consists of 17 residues. The V and J ends lost 3 bases and 7 bases, in that order; junction bases with no gene match: 14. The CDR3 nucleotides are TGTGCCAGCAGTTATATAAGCGGGGGCGCGACAGCGAATGAGCAGTTCTTC. This encodes CASSYISGGATANEQFF.

The chain joins TRBV9 to TRBJ2-7, with TRBD1 identical over 12 bases. Germline V gene sequence: CDR1 SGDLS, CDR2 YYNGEE. This CDR3 comprises 15 residues. V lost 0 bases, J lost 4 bases, and 2 bases stayed unmatched. The CDR3 DNA is TGTGCCAGCAGCGTAGGGGACAGGGGGCTTTACGAGCAGTACTTC. It specifies CASSVGDRGLYEQYF.

This clonotype was picked up many times. The rearrangement uses TRBV20-1 and TRBJ1-1, with D hard to call. V was clipped by 2 bases and J by 5 bases, with 18 bases between them. CDR3 length equals 15 residues. Germline-derived CDR1 and CDR2 are DFQATT and SNEGSKA (reference sequence). CDR3 DNA: TGCAGTGCTAGATCGTTCGGGGAGGAGTGGACTGAAGCTTTCTTT. This codes for CSARSFGEEWTEAFF.

Many counts were recorded for this clonotype. The J gene is TRBJ1-2, the V gene TRBV30; D might be TRBD1 (5 bases). There are 14 residues in the CDR3. Germline-derived CDR1 and CDR2 are GTSNPN and SVGIG (reference sequence). V was cut by 4 bases and J by 9 bases, with 21 bases left in between. The CDR3 here is CAWIPAGSLSSYTF. CDR3 nucleotide sequence: TGTGCCTGGATCCCCGCAGGGTCCCTTTCCAGCTACACCTTC.

The V and J genes are TRBV3-1 and TRBJ2-7; 9 nucleotides match TRBD2. The V gene's germline CDR1 is LGHDT and CDR2 YNNKEL (reference sequence). V dropped 1 base and J dropped 4; count of bases not matched to a gene: 5. The CDR3 loop spans 15 amino acids. The CDR3 reads CASSQAPSGDYEQYF. In DNA, the CDR3 is TGTGCCAGCAGCCAAGCCCCTAGCGGGGATTACGAGCAGTACTTC.

This chain joins TRBV24-1 and TRBJ1-2, with 9 bases matching TRBD1. The CDR3 covers 15 residues. Trimming cost V 2 bases and J 5 bases; bases outside gene matches: 5. Germline CDR1 and CDR2: KGHDR and SFDVKD. The CDR3 here is CATSDSPGQGYGYTF. CDR3 DNA sequence: TGTGCCACCAGTGATTCGCCAGGACAGGGGTATGGCTACACCTTC.

In this sample, this clonotype turned up many times. The chain joins TRBV7-6 to TRBJ2-2; possibly TRBD1 or TRBD2 for D (5 bases each). This CDR3 region has 15 residues. V was cut by 3 bases and J by 3 bases, with 11 bases left in between. Germline lookup yields CDR1 SGHVS and CDR2 FNYEAQ. CDR3 sequence (DNA): TGTGCCAGCAGCTTTAGCTCGGGGCACACCGGGGAGCTGTTTTTT. The encoded protein is CASSFSSGHTGELFF.

This clonotype was seen at least ten times. The gene calls are TRBV28 and TRBJ2-3; 11 bases agree with TRBD2. The length of the CDR3 is 13 residues. CDR1 MDHEN and CDR2 SYDVKM come from the germline V gene. After removal of 6 bases from V and 8 bases from J, the junction contained 4 bases not matched to a gene. This CDR3 is CASRPTSGTTQYF. The CDR3 DNA follows: TGTGCCAGCAGGCCGACTAGCGGGACTACGCAGTATTTT. The full variable domain, with the rest looked up from reference TRBV28 and TRBJ2-3, is DVKVTQSSRYLVKRTGEKVFLECVQDMDHENMFWYRQDPGLGLRLIYFSYDVKMKEKGDIPEGYSVSREKKERFSLILESASTNQTSMYLCASRPTSGTTQYFGPGTRLTVL.

At least ten counts were recorded for this clonotype. The chain recombines TRBV20-1 with TRBJ1-4; TRBD1 aligns across 7 bases. J was trimmed by 5 bases and V by 5 bases; bases with no gene match: 8. Germline V CDR1 and CDR2: DFQATT, SNEGSKA (reference sequence). The CDR3 is 14 residues long. CDR3 coding DNA: TGCAGTGCTGACTTAGGGGGCGGGAATGAAAAACTGTTTTTT. Protein product: CSADLGGGNEKLFF.

This clonotype was seen a handful of times. This may be a read error: a much more frequent sequence differs by one nucleotide. The chain recombines TRBV6-1 with TRBJ1-1; D is unclear. The V gene lost 1 base and the J gene lost 13 bases, with 7 bases spanning the gap. This CDR3 spans 10 amino acids. CDR1 is MNHNS, CDR2 SASEGT, per germline. The CDR3 coding sequence is TGTGCCAGCAGTGAAGAAGGAGTTTTCTTT. This encodes CASSEEGVFF.

In this sample, this clonotype turned up many times. In DNA form, the CDR3 reads TGCAGTGCTAGGACCCGGAACATCGGAGGGTATGGCTACACCTTC. Its translation: CSARTRNIGGYGYTF. The rearrangement links TRBV20-1 to TRBJ1-2; D not resolved. This CDR3 is 15 amino acids long. The germline CDR1 and CDR2 sequences are DFQATT and SNEGSKA (reference sequence). Trimming shortened V by 3 bases and J by 5 bases, and 19 bases separated the two germline ends.

The chain carries TRBV7-6 and TRBJ2-4; D not resolved. V was trimmed by 5 bases and J by 6 bases, leaving 17 bases between them. CDR1 SGHVS and CDR2 FNYEAQ come from the germline V gene. This CDR3 spans 15 amino acids. The DNA for the CDR3 is TGTGCCAGCAGCCCGATTGAAATCCCCGGAAACATTCAGTACTTC. The encoded protein is CASSPIEIPGNIQYF.

V gene TRBV5-1 combines with J gene TRBJ2-3; 13 bases are a match to TRBD2. The CDR3 sequence is 16 residues long. The junction had 4 bases not matched to a gene; V was cut back by 2 bases and J by 4 bases. Germline CDR1 is SGHRS and CDR2 is YFSETQ. The CDR3 here is CASSFGLAGAADTQYF. The CDR3 DNA reads TGCGCCAGCAGCTTCGGACTAGCGGGAGCAGCAGATACGCAGTATTTT.

This clonotype was counted at least ten times. The rearrangement uses TRBV15 and TRBJ2-1, with 11 nucleotides matching TRBD1. CDR1 and CDR2 from the germline V gene are LNHNV and YYDKDF (reference sequence). The CDR3 is 15 amino acids. With 5 bases clipped from V and 7 bases from J, the junction kept 7 bases outside the gene matches. The CDR3 DNA is TGTGCCACCAGCGCCCGGGACAGGGGGGGGAATGAGCAGTTCTTC. This encodes CATSARDRGGNEQFF.

This clonotype was detected many times. The V gene is TRBV2, the J gene TRBJ1-2, with D perhaps matching TRBD1 (6 bases). The CDR3 runs to 13 residues. The V gene's germline CDR1 is SNHLY and CDR2 FYNNEI. Trimming stripped 6 bases from V and 1 base from J, with 9 bases between. CDR3: CASSGGGNYGYTF. CDR3 bases: TGTGCCAGCAGCGGAGGGGGTAACTATGGCTACACCTTC.

This clonotype was picked up one time. The chain is built from TRBV6-2 or TRBV6-3 and TRBJ1-1, with 9 nucleotides matching TRBD1. With 7 bases clipped from V and 3 bases from J, the junction kept 15 bases outside the gene matches. The CDR3 consists of 17 residues. Germline V CDR1 and CDR2: MNHEY, SVGEGT. The CDR3 here is CASTYPPGQGGDTEAFF. CDR3 DNA sequence: TGTGCCAGCACCTACCCCCCGGGACAGGGTGGGGACACTGAAGCTTTCTTT.

As to this clonotype: At one end the junction does not follow the germline gene, possibly because of a read error. The CDR3 sequence is CAGSLAGWTTIIGELFF. The DNA of the CDR3 is TGCGCCGGCAGCTTGGCCGGGTGGACTACCATCATCGGGGAGCTGTTTTTT. The rearrangement links TRBV5-1 to TRBJ2-2; D is perhaps TRBD2 (6 bases). The CDR3 sequence is 17 residues long. From germline, CDR1 is SGHRS and CDR2 YFSETQ.

Note on this clonotype: Just one base apart from a much larger clone, this may be a read error. V is TRBV4-1 and J is TRBJ2-5; D is undetermined. The J call may be wrong; the DNA end is better matched by TRBJ2-1. From germline, CDR1 is MGHRA and CDR2 YSYEKL. CDR3 length: 13 amino acids. As DNA, the CDR3 is TGCGCCAGCAGCCACACTCGAGGCGAGACCCAGTTCTTC. Translation: CASSHTRGETQFF.

This clonotype turned up a few times. A much more abundant neighbour one base away suggests this may be a read error. This chain joins TRBV12-3 or TRBV12-4 and TRBJ1-4; 8 bases match TRBD1. The CDR3 loop spans 13 amino acids. CDR3 DNA: TGTGCCGGCAGTTCCGGACAGGGCGAAAAACTGTTTTTT. Amino acid sequence: CAGSSGQGEKLFF.